The 30 T cell receptor beta chains below all came from one sample that was sequenced in a study of T cells in Graves' hyperthyroidism and ophthalmopathy. From RNA transcripts, TCR beta CDR3 regions were amplified. TCR CDR3 regions were first amplified by RT-PCR with HTBI primers. One entry per CDR3 protein results from TCRdb running MiXCR on the multiplex PCR reads. This table has roughly 700,000 distinct CDR3 sequences, 17% appearing once. Sequencing used blood. The receptors originated from a man aged 45-65 years with Graves' hyperthyroidism.

The rearrangement links TRBV28 to TRBJ2-2; 8 bases fit TRBD2. J lost 2 bases, V lost 2 bases, and 7 bases had no gene match. Germline V lookup: CDR1 MDHEN, CDR2 SYDVKM. The CDR3 length is 17 residues. The CDR3 nucleotides read TGTGCCAGCAGTTTAATGGCGGGAGGTAGAAACACCGGGGAGCTGTTTTTT. It specifies CASSLMAGGRNTGELFF.

As for this clonotype: This clone may be a read error of a much larger clone one base away. The genes are TRBV28 and TRBJ2-7, with a weak D call TRBD2 (6 bases). Germline CDR1 and CDR2: MDHEN and SYDVKM. Between the trimmed V and J ends, which lost 5 bases and 4 bases, there was a span of 15 bases. The length of the CDR3 is 14 residues. The chain's CDR3 is CASSRISGVYEQYF. DNA of the CDR3: TGTGCCAGCAGTAGAATATCGGGAGTGTACGAGCAGTACTTC.

This clonotype was detected only a few times. The chain joins TRBV28 to TRBJ2-4, with 8 positions matching TRBD2. The CDR3 is 16 residues long. J gave up 4 bases and V 6 bases, and 11 bases lay outside the gene matches. In germline, CDR1 is MDHEN, CDR2 SYDVKM. The CDR3 reads CASRHRLALGKNIQYF. CDR3 nucleotides: TGTGCCAGCAGGCATAGACTAGCGTTAGGAAAAAACATTCAGTACTTC.

Many counts were recorded for this clonotype. This rearrangement joins TRBV12-3 or TRBV12-4 to TRBJ2-1, with 16 bases matching TRBD2. The CDR3 runs to 18 residues. Trimming cost V 5 bases and J 7 bases; bases outside gene matches: 11. CDR3 protein: CASSRGLAGGQHMNEQFF. The CDR3 bases are TGTGCCAGCAGTCGGGGACTAGCGGGAGGGCAGCATATGAATGAGCAGTTCTTC.

This clonotype was picked up many times. The CDR3 here is CASRTGAGGPNEQYF. Here the CDR3 DNA reads TGTGCCAGCCGGACAGGAGCGGGAGGGCCGAACGAGCAGTACTTC. V and J are TRBV6-1 and TRBJ2-7; the match to TRBD2 covers 10 bases. V gave up 8 bases and J gave up 5 bases; unmatched junction bases: 12. Germline V gene data show CDR1 as MNHNS and CDR2 as SASEGT. The CDR3 has 15 amino acids.

This clonotype was seen ten or more times. The gene calls are TRBV11-2 and TRBJ1-1, with D hard to call. Looked up from germline, CDR1 is SGHAT and CDR2 is FQNNGV. The CDR3 contains 14 residues. V was trimmed by 2 bases and J by 1 base, leaving 8 bases between them. In DNA, the CDR3 is TGTGCCAGCAGCTTATTTCAACGGAACACTGAAGCTTTCTTT. Amino acid sequence: CASSLFQRNTEAFF.

The CDR3 spells CASSSTPGYLGETQYF. The CDR3 region has the DNA TGTGCCAGCAGCTCCACCCCAGGCTATTTGGGGGAGACCCAGTACTTC. This chain joins TRBV5-5 and TRBJ2-5; D remains ambiguous. This CDR3 has 16 amino acids. CDR1 and CDR2 (germline): SGHKS, YYEKEE (reference sequence). V was clipped by 3 bases and J by 5 bases, with 20 bases between them.

This clonotype was seen a handful of times. The J gene is TRBJ1-2, the V gene TRBV30; 7 bases agree with TRBD1. The CDR3 has 12 amino acids. The germline V gene has CDR1 GTSNPN and CDR2 SVGIG (reference sequence). After removal of 4 bases from V and 14 bases from J, the junction contained 13 bases not matched to a gene. Here the CDR3 reads CAWTGGTLLLTF. The CDR3 bases are TGTGCCTGGACAGGGGGGACCCTCCTGTTAACCTTC.

This clonotype showed up just a few times. The chain links TRBV5-1 to TRBJ2-2; TRBD2 matches 9 bases. In germline, CDR1 is SGHRS, CDR2 YFSETQ. The CDR3 contains 15 residues. V dropped 4 bases and J dropped 6; count of bases not matched to a gene: 7. The CDR3 sequence: CASSASGETAGELFF. In DNA, the CDR3 is TGCGCCAGCAGCGCTAGCGGGGAAACGGCCGGGGAGCTGTTTTTT.

This clonotype was counted between two and nine times. V gene TRBV5-8 combines with J gene TRBJ1-2, with 8 bases identical to TRBD1. J lost 8 bases, V lost 4 bases, and 7 bases had no gene match. The V gene's germline CDR1 is SGHTS and CDR2 YDEGEE. This CDR3 has 13 residues. For the CDR3, the DNA is TGTGCCAGCAGCGCCTACAGGGGGTACGGCTACACCTTC. It is translated as CASSAYRGYGYTF.

V gene TRBV4-2 combines with J gene TRBJ2-7; 13 nucleotides line up with TRBD2. CDR1 LGHNA and CDR2 YNFKEQ come from the germline V gene. CDR3 length: 16 amino acids. The junction had 5 bases not matched to a gene; V was cut back by 3 bases and J by 3 bases. The CDR3 coding sequence is TGTGCCAGCAGCCAGGGATGGACTAGCGGGAGCTACGAGCAGTACTTC. This codes for CASSQGWTSGSYEQYF.

The chain combines TRBV20-1 with TRBJ2-1; 9 bases map to TRBD2. V shed 5 bases and J 10 bases; nucleotides not matched to a gene: 15. The CDR3 contains 15 residues. In germline, CDR1 is DFQATT, CDR2 SNEGSKA (reference sequence). The DNA for the CDR3 is TGCAGTGCTCTCCTTAGGCGGGAGGGCCATCGAGAGCAGTTCTTC. Translated, it gives CSALLRREGHREQFF.

The CDR3 here is CASSYYVLGYTF. The CDR3 bases are TGTGCCAGCAGTTATTACGTTCTGGGCTACACCTTC. The chain joins TRBV6-2 or TRBV6-3 to TRBJ1-2, with unresolved D. V gave up 3 bases and J gave up 8 bases, with 10 bases separating them. CDR3 length: 12 amino acids. CDR1 MNHEY and CDR2 SVGEGT come from the germline V gene.

The rearrangement joins TRBV20-1 to TRBJ2-7; 10 bases align to TRBD1. Germline CDR1 and CDR2: DFQATT and SNEGSKA (reference sequence). This CDR3 comprises 16 residues. Trimming took 2 bases from V and 6 from J; bases not matched to a gene: 13. In DNA, the CDR3 is TGCAGTGCTAGAATCCCCTCGGGACAGGGGTTTAGCGAGCAGTACTTC. This encodes CSARIPSGQGFSEQYF.

This clonotype was picked up many times. The CDR3 sequence is CASLPGPSETQYF. In DNA form, the CDR3 reads TGTGCCAGCCTCCCCGGTCCTTCAGAGACCCAGTACTTC. The genes are TRBV2 and TRBJ2-5; D uncertain. This CDR3 is 13 amino acids long. Germline V gene data show CDR1 as SNHLY and CDR2 as FYNNEI. Deletions cut 8 bases from V and 4 bases from J, with 14 bases between.

This clonotype was recorded at least ten times. The chain couples TRBV11-1 to TRBJ2-7; 8 nucleotides align to TRBD2. J was trimmed by 3 bases and V by 5 bases; bases with no gene match: 9. The CDR3 sequence is 15 residues long. CDR1 and CDR2 from the germline V gene are SGHAT and FQDESV (reference sequence). The CDR3 nucleotides are TGTGCCAGCAGCCCCGGGAGGGCCAAAGTCTACGAGCAGTACTTC. This gives the protein CASSPGRAKVYEQYF.

This clonotype showed up many times. J is TRBJ1-4 and V is TRBV7-2; no definite D call. Trimming stripped 1 base from V and 1 base from J, with 7 bases between. Germline lookup yields CDR1 SGHTA and CDR2 FQGNSA. This CDR3 is built from 15 residues. The CDR3 DNA reads as TGTGCCAGCAGCTTAGTAAGGAGAACTAATGAAAAACTGTTTTTT. It encodes CASSLVRRTNEKLFF.

The J gene is TRBJ2-1, the V gene TRBV28, with 8 positions matching TRBD1. The CDR3 is 15 amino acids. CDR1 and CDR2 (germline): MDHEN, SYDVKM. Trimming removed 4 bases from V and 7 bases from J; junction bases left unmatched: 9. This CDR3 is CASSSPDRDGNEQFF. The CDR3 DNA reads TGTGCCAGCAGTTCTCCGGACAGGGATGGGAATGAGCAGTTCTTC.

This clonotype was detected ten times or more. This chain joins TRBV12-3 or TRBV12-4 and TRBJ1-1; 9 bases fit TRBD1. The CDR3 consists of 14 residues. V gave up 5 bases and J gave up 6 bases; unmatched junction bases: 7. CDR3 residues: CASSPGQGYAEAFF. The DNA of the CDR3 is TGTGCCAGCAGTCCCGGACAGGGGTACGCTGAAGCTTTCTTT.

The chain has TRBV25-1 and TRBJ1-2; perhaps TRBD1 as D (5 bases). Germline V gene sequence: CDR1 MGHDK, CDR2 SYGVNS. V lost 2 bases and J 4 bases, leaving 11 bases between the germline ends. The CDR3 contains 14 residues. CDR3 loop: CASSERGSTYGYTF. CDR3 sequence (DNA): TGTGCCAGCAGTGAAAGGGGAAGTACCTATGGCTACACCTTC.

Note on this clonotype: A much larger clone lies a single base off, so this may be a read error. CDR3 sequence reads: CASGGPNQPQHF. The CDR3, as DNA: TGTGCCAGCGGGGGGCCCAATCAGCCCCAGCATTTT. This sequence joins TRBV3-1 and TRBJ1-5; D may be TRBD1 (6 bases). Germline V lookup: CDR1 LGHDT, CDR2 YNNKEL (reference sequence). V was trimmed by 8 bases and J by 3 bases, leaving 8 bases between them. The CDR3 is made up of 12 amino acids.

This clonotype was seen only a few times. The J gene is TRBJ2-1, the V gene TRBV19, with 7 bases aligning to TRBD1. The CDR3 covers 15 residues. V dropped 2 bases and J dropped 3; count of bases not matched to a gene: 4. Looked up from germline, CDR1 is LNHDA and CDR2 is SQIVND (reference sequence). DNA for the CDR3: TGTGCCAGTAGTATACCGGGACAGCTCTACAATGAGCAGTTCTTC. This translates into CASSIPGQLYNEQFF.

This clonotype has just a few counts. The chain uses TRBV3-1 and TRBJ2-7, with 9 bases fitting TRBD1. The germline V gene encodes CDR1 LGHDT and CDR2 YNNKEL (reference sequence). J was trimmed by 0 bases and V by 5 bases; bases with no gene match: 8. The CDR3 contains 16 residues. CDR3 amino acids: CASSLGTGRASYEQYF. In DNA form, the CDR3 reads TGTGCCAGCAGCTTGGGGACAGGGAGGGCCTCCTACGAGCAGTACTTC.

This clonotype was seen more than once but under ten times. This chain joins TRBV19 and TRBJ2-1, with D perhaps matching TRBD1 (6 bases). V lost 1 base and J lost 5, with 12 bases in between. Germline V gives CDR1 LNHDA, CDR2 SQIVND (reference sequence). CDR3 length: 15 residues. DNA for the CDR3: TGTGCCAGTAGTATAGGCCAGGGGTCCCACAATGAGCAGTTCTTC. Encoded protein: CASSIGQGSHNEQFF.

This CDR3 is CATSSSTDTQYF. The CDR3 region has the DNA TGTGCCACATCGTCTAGCACAGATACGCAGTATTTT. The V and J genes are TRBV24-1 and TRBJ2-3, with D unresolved. The germline V gene has CDR1 KGHDR and CDR2 SFDVKD. V lost 10 bases and J lost 0, with 7 bases in between. The CDR3 is made up of 12 amino acids.

This clonotype was detected many times. The DNA of the CDR3 is TGTGCCAGCTCCGTCTTAGCGGGAGGGCCCTACGAGCAGTACTTC. It translates to CASSVLAGGPYEQYF. This chain joins TRBV11-2 and TRBJ2-7, with 11 bases identical to TRBD2. CDR1 and CDR2 (germline): SGHAT, FQNNGV. The CDR3 is made up of 15 amino acids. With V trimmed by 8 bases and J by 2 bases, 8 bases remained unmatched.

This clonotype was detected many times. The chain joins TRBV27 to TRBJ2-1, with 8 positions matching TRBD2. Germline loops: CDR1 MNHEY, CDR2 SMNVEV (reference sequence). The ends lost 4 bases at V and 10 bases at J; junction bases unmatched: 15. This CDR3 has 16 amino acids. The CDR3 loop reads CASSSRKGLGGGEQFF. The CDR3 region has the DNA TGTGCCAGCAGTTCCCGAAAGGGACTAGGAGGTGGGGAGCAGTTCTTC.

This clonotype has a count of ten or more. The chain uses TRBV28 and TRBJ2-5; TRBD1 might be the D (5 bases). The V end was cut by 6 bases, the J end by 5 bases, with 19 bases between. This CDR3 comprises 15 residues. Germline V lookup: CDR1 MDHEN, CDR2 SYDVKM. CDR3 sequence reads: CASSSPGRQGETQYF. The CDR3 DNA sequence: TGTGCCAGCAGCTCCCCAGGGCGGCAAGGGGAGACCCAGTACTTC.

The sample holds a few counts of this clonotype. The chain has TRBV12-3 or TRBV12-4 and TRBJ2-3, with D hard to call. V was trimmed by 6 bases and J by 8 bases, leaving 9 bases between them. The CDR3 runs to 11 residues. Here the CDR3 DNA reads TGTGCCAGCAGGTTGGGCGGTACGCAGTATTTT. Amino acid sequence: CASRLGGTQYF.

This clonotype was found a few times. The V and J genes are TRBV7-9 and TRBJ2-7; 12 bases fit TRBD2. Germline trimming cut 6 bases from V and 0 bases from J; bases unmatched to any gene: 9. Germline-derived CDR1 and CDR2 are SEHNR and FQNEAQ (reference sequence). This CDR3 is built from 17 residues. The CDR3 coding sequence is TGTGCCAGCAGGGGACTAGCGGGTTTGAACCTCTCCTACGAGCAGTACTTC. Translating gives CASRGLAGLNLSYEQYF.